Presented here are 17 T cell receptor beta chains from one specimen sequenced in a study of blood T cell repertoires in COVID-19. The table came from immunoSEQ multiplex PCR; TCRdb's copy has only in-frame clones and leaves some out. The table includes over 100,000 clones, about nine tenths detected once. The sequencing sample was made of peripheral blood. These receptors all come from a man aged 50-59 years with active COVID-19.

This sequence joins TRBV7-8 and TRBJ1-2; D unclear. The CDR3 extends over 14 amino acids. V lost 1 base and J 8 bases, leaving 14 bases between the germline ends. Germline V CDR1 and CDR2: SGHVS, FQNEAQ. The CDR3 loop is CASSLGFSGSGYTF. For the CDR3, the DNA is TGTGCCAGCAGCTTAGGGTTTTCGGGTTCCGGCTACACCTTC.

V is TRBV20-1 and J is TRBJ2-7; a possible D gene is TRBD2 (5 bases). The CDR3 loop spans 11 amino acids. CDR1 is DFQATT and CDR2 is SNEGSKA in the germline V gene (reference sequence). V shed 5 bases and J shed 3 bases, with 8 bases lying between them. As DNA, the CDR3 is TGCAGTGCTTCCCGGGACTACGAGCAGTACTTC. This sequence encodes CSASRDYEQYF.

This chain connects TRBV11-3 to TRBJ2-7; weak D call: TRBD1 (6 bases). The length of the CDR3 is 15 residues. Trimming removed 7 bases at V and 1 base at J, with 17 bases between. In germline, CDR1 is SGHNT, CDR2 YENEEA. CDR3 in amino acids: CASTKFTGSSYEQYF. The CDR3 DNA follows: TGTGCCAGCACAAAATTTACAGGGTCTTCCTACGAGCAGTACTTC.

This clone was counted a few times. CDR3: CASGPGEYSNQPQHF. The CDR3 nucleotides read TGTGCCAGCGGACCAGGGGAATATAGCAATCAGCCCCAGCATTTT. This chain connects TRBV19 to TRBJ1-5; D might be TRBD1 (6 bases). CDR1 and CDR2 (germline): LNHDA, SQIVND (reference sequence). This CDR3 is 15 amino acids long. The ends were cut back, 9 bases at V and 0 bases at J, with 15 bases in the middle.

The genes are TRBV19 and TRBJ2-3; 8 bases fit TRBD2. The CDR3 is made up of 17 amino acids. The V and J ends lost 0 bases and 2 bases, in that order; junction bases with no gene match: 7. The germline gives CDR1 LNHDA, CDR2 SQIVND (reference sequence). CDR3 in amino acids: CASSIDGAGAATDTQYF. The CDR3 DNA follows: TGTGCCAGTAGTATAGATGGAGCGGGGGCGGCCACAGATACGCAGTATTTT.

This clone was observed once. The V and J genes are TRBV6-6 and TRBJ2-7; D remains ambiguous. CDR3 length: 15 residues. CDR1 MNHNY and CDR2 SVGAGI come from the germline V gene (reference sequence). Deletions cut 4 bases from V and 2 bases from J, with 15 bases between. The CDR3 here is CASSSPPRPPYEQYF. DNA of the CDR3: TGTGCCAGCAGTTCCCCCCCCCGTCCCCCCTACGAGCAGTACTTC.

The rearrangement joins TRBV6-4 to TRBJ1-1; D is unresolved. The CDR3 totals 14 residues. The V and J ends lost 0 bases and 1 base respectively, with 6 bases between them. The germline gives CDR1 MRHNA, CDR2 SNTAGT. The CDR3 loop reads CASSDSAENTEAFF. The DNA of the CDR3 is TGTGCCAGCAGTGACTCGGCGGAGAACACTGAAGCTTTCTTT.

The chain joins TRBV3-1 (or the pseudogene TRBV3-2) to TRBJ1-4; D might be TRBD1 (6 bases). The V end was cut by 2 bases, the J end by 0 bases, with 13 bases between. CDR1 is LGHDT and CDR2 is YNNKEL in the germline V gene (reference sequence). The CDR3 sequence is 17 residues long. The CDR3 reads CASSQSRGTPTNEKLFF. DNA for the CDR3: TGTGCCAGCAGCCAATCGAGAGGGACACCAACTAATGAAAAACTGTTTTTT.

V and J are TRBV11-2 and TRBJ1-1; 7 positions match TRBD1. The J segment lost 7 bases and the V segment lost 5 bases, leaving 13 bases of the junction unmatched. Germline V gives CDR1 SGHAT, CDR2 FQNNGV. The CDR3 covers 15 residues. The CDR3: CASSNPGLRDSEAFF. Here the CDR3 DNA reads TGTGCCAGCAGCAACCCGGGCCTGCGGGACAGTGAAGCTTTCTTT.

This clone occurred once. V gene TRBV5-1 combines with J gene TRBJ2-7; D might be TRBD1 (5 bases). Trimming removed 0 bases from V and 5 bases from J, with 12 bases in between. CDR3 size: 14 residues. CDR1 is SGHRS and CDR2 is YFSETQ in the germline V gene. The DNA of the CDR3 is TGCGCCAGCAGCTTGGGGGGCCCCCGAGACGAGCAGTACTTC. Its protein is CASSLGGPRDEQYF.

The chain has TRBV11-3 and TRBJ2-1, with D possibly being TRBD1 (6 bases). V lost 4 bases and J lost 8, with 24 bases in between. Germline V gene lookup returns CDR1 SGHNT and CDR2 YENEEA. This CDR3 region has 17 residues. As DNA, the CDR3 is TGTGCCAGCAGCTCCACACGCTCCGGACAGAGTAGGCATGAGCAGTTCTTC. Translating it yields CASSSTRSGQSRHEQFF.

This clone was seen only once. The chain links TRBV12-3 or TRBV12-4 to TRBJ2-2; no clear D gene. V was clipped by 11 bases and J by 10 bases, with 17 bases between them. The length of the CDR3 is 12 residues. CDR3 DNA sequence: TGTGCCTCCGGGTTGGGTTCCACGGAGCTGTTTTTT. Its translation is CASGLGSTELFF.

This chain connects TRBV5-4 to TRBJ2-3, with D possibly matching TRBD2 (5 bases). CDR3 length equals 14 residues. Germline V CDR1 and CDR2: SGHNT, YYREEE (reference sequence). V was cut by 4 bases and J by 0 bases, with 9 bases left in between. The CDR3 DNA is TGTGCCAGCAGCCCCGGACTGAGCACAGATACGCAGTATTTT. Translated: CASSPGLSTDTQYF. The whole variable domain, remainder taken from reference TRBV5-4 and TRBJ2-3, is ETGVTQSPTHLIKTRGQQVTLRCSSQSGHNTVSWYQQALGQGPQFIFQYYREEENGRGNFPPRFSGLQFPNYSSELNVNALELDDSALYLCASSPGLSTDTQYFGPGTRLTVL.

The V and J genes are TRBV27 and TRBJ2-3, with 9 bases aligning to TRBD2. J was trimmed by 0 bases and V by 1 base; bases with no gene match: 11. Germline V gives CDR1 MNHEY, CDR2 SMNVEV (reference sequence). There are 19 residues in the CDR3. In nucleotides, the CDR3 is TGTGCCAGCAGTTTATATGGGGTCGGCGGGGGGGCGAGCACAGATACGCAGTATTTT. Its translation is CASSLYGVGGGASTDTQYF.

This rearrangement joins TRBV30 to TRBJ1-1; 8 bases are shared with TRBD1. The CDR3 has 14 amino acids. Germline CDR1 and CDR2: GTSNPN and SVGIG (reference sequence). V shed 2 bases and J 3 bases; nucleotides not matched to a gene: 5. The CDR3 sequence: CAWSTGGLDTEAFF. The CDR3 DNA is TGTGCCTGGAGTACAGGGGGGCTTGACACTGAAGCTTTCTTT. Filled out from reference TRBV30 and TRBJ1-1, the complete variable domain reads SQTIHQWPATLVQPVGSPLSLECTVEGTSNPNLYWYRQAAGRGLQLLFYSVGIGQISSEVPQNLSASRPQDRQFILSSKKLLLSDSGFYLCAWSTGGLDTEAFFGQGTRLTVV.

V and J are TRBV5-1 and TRBJ2-5; D remains unclear. This CDR3 contains 13 residues. Trimming removed 0 bases from V and 4 bases from J, with 7 bases in between. Germline assignment: CDR1 SGHRS and CDR2 YFSETQ. Here the CDR3 reads CASSLGLRETQYF. CDR3 sequence (DNA): TGCGCCAGCAGCTTGGGACTTAGAGAGACCCAGTACTTC.

The chain couples TRBV11-2 to TRBJ2-7; 11 bases match TRBD2. The CDR3 consists of 16 residues. Unmatched junction bases numbered 11, after V lost 5 bases and J lost 5 bases. Per the germline V gene, CDR1 is SGHAT and CDR2 is FQNNGV. The chain's CDR3 is CASSPTRLAGYNEQYF. As DNA, the CDR3 is TGTGCCAGCAGCCCGACCCGACTAGCGGGGTACAACGAGCAGTACTTC.